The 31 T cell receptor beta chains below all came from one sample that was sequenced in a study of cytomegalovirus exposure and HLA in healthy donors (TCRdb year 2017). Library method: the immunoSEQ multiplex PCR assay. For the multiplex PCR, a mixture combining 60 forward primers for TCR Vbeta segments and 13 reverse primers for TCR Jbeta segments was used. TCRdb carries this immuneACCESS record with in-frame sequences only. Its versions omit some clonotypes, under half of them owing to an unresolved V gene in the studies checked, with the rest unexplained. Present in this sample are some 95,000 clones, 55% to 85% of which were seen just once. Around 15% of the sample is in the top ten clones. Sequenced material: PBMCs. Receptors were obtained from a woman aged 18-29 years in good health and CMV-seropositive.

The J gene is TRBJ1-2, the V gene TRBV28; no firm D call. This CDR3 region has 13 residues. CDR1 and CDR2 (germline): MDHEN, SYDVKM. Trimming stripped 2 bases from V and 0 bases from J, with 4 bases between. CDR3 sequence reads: CASSLPSNYGYTF. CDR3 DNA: TGTGCCAGCAGTTTACCTTCTAACTATGGCTACACCTTC.

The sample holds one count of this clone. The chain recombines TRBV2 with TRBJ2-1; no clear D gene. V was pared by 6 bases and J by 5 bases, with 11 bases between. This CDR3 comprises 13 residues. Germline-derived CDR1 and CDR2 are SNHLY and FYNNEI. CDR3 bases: TGTGCCAGCAGCCCGTACTCGCACAATGAGCAGTTCTTC. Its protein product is CASSPYSHNEQFF.

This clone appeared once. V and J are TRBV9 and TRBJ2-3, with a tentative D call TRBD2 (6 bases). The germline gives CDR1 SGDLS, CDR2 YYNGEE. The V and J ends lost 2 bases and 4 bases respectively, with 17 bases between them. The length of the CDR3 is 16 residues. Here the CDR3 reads CASSVLGGNRADTQYF. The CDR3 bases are TGTGCCAGCAGCGTCCTGGGAGGCAATCGGGCAGATACGCAGTATTTT.

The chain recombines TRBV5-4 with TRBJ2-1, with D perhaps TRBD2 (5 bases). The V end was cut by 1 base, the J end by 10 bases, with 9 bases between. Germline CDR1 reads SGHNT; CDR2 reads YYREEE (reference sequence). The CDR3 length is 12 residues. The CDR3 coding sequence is TGTGCCAGCAGCTTGATTACGGGGGAGCAGTTCTTC. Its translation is CASSLITGEQFF.

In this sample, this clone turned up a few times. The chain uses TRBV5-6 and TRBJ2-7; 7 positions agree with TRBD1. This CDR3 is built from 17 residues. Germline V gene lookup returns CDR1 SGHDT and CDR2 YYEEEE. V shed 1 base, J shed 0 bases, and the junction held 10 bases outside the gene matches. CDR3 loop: CASSLFGQDKSSYEQYF. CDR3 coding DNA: TGTGCCAGCAGCTTGTTTGGACAGGACAAGAGCTCCTACGAGCAGTACTTC.

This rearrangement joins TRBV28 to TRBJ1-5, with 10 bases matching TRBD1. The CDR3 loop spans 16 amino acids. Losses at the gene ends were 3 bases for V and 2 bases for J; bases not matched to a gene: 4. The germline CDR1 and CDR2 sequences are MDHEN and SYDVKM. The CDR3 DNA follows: TGTGCCAGCAGTTTCCGGACAGGGGGGCGCAATCAGCCCCAGCATTTT. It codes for CASSFRTGGRNQPQHF.

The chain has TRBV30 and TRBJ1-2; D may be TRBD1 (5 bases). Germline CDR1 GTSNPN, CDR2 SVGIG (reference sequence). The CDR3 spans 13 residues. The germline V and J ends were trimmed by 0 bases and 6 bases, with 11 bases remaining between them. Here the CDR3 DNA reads TGTGCCTGGAGTGTACAAGGGACTCATGGCTACACCTTC. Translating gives CAWSVQGTHGYTF.

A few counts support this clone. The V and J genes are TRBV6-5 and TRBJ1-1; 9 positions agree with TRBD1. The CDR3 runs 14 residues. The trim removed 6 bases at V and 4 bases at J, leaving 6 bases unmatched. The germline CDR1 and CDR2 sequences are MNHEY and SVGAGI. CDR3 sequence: CASRLGQGSTEAFF. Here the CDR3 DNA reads TGTGCCAGCAGACTCGGACAGGGGAGCACTGAAGCTTTCTTT.

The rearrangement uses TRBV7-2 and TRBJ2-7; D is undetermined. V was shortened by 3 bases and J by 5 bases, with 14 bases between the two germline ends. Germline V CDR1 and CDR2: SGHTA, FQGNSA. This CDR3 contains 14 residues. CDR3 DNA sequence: TGTGCCAGCAGCTTCCGGTCCTCGGTTCACGAGCAGTACTTC. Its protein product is CASSFRSSVHEQYF.

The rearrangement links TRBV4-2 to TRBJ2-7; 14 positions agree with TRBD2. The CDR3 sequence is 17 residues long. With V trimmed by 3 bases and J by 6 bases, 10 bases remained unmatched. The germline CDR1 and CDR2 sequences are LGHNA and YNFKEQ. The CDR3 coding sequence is TGTGCCAGCAGCCACACCGGGACTAGCGGGAGTCTGGGCGAGCAGTACTTC. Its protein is CASSHTGTSGSLGEQYF.

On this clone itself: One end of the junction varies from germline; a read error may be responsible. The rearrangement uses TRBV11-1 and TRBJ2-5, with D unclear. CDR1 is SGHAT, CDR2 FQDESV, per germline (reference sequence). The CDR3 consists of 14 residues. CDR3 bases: TGTGCCAGCAGTGCCGTGGTGGCCCAAGAGGCCCAGTACTTC. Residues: CASSAVVAQEAQYF.

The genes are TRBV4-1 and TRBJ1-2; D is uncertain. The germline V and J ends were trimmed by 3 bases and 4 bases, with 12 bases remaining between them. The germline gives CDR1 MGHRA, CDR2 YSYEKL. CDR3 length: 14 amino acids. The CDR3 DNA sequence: TGCGCCAGCAGCCAGGATTGGGCTTCCTATGGCTACACCTTC. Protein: CASSQDWASYGYTF.

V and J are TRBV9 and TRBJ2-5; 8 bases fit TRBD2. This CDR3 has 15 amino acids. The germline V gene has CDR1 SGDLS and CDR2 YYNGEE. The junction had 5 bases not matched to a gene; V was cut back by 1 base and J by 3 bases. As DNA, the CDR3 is TGTGCCAGCAGCGTATCAGCGGGGGTGAAAGAGACCCAGTACTTC. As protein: CASSVSAGVKETQYF.

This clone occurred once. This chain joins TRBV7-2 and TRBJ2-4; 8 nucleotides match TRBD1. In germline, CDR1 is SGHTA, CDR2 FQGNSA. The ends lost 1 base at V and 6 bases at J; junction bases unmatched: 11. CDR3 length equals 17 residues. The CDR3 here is CASSLVGPGGAGNIQYF. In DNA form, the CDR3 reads TGTGCCAGCAGCTTAGTAGGTCCAGGGGGCGCCGGAAACATTCAGTACTTC.

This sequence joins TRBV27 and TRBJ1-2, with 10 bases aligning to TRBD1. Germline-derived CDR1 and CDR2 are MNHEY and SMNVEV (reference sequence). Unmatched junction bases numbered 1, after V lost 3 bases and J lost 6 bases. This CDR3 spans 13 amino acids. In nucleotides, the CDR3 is TGTGCCAGCAGTTTGGACAGGGGGGATGGCTACACCTTC. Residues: CASSLDRGDGYTF.

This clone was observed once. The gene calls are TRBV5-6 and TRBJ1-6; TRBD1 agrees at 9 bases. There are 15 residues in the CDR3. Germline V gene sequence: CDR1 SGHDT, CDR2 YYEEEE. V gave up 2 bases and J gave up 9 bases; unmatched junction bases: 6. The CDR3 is CASSFGGQGFSPLHF. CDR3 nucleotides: TGTGCCAGCAGCTTTGGTGGACAGGGGTTTTCACCCCTCCACTTT.

The CDR3 nucleotides are TGTGCCAGCATGGGGGCCGGGAGGGGCACTGAAGCTTTCTTT. Protein product: CASMGAGRGTEAFF. The chain uses TRBV6-1 and TRBJ1-1, with D tentatively TRBD1 (6 bases). The germline gives CDR1 MNHNS, CDR2 SASEGT. This CDR3 comprises 14 residues. V was pared by 7 bases and J by 4 bases, with 16 bases between.

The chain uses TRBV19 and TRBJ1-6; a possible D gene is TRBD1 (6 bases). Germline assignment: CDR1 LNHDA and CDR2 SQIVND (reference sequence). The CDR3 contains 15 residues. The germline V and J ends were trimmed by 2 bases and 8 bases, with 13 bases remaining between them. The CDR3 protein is CASSITQGEHSPLHF. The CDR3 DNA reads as TGTGCCAGTAGTATAACACAGGGAGAACATTCACCCCTCCACTTT.

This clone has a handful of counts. The CDR3 sequence is CSGVLTGSYTF. CDR3 in DNA: TGCAGCGGGGTCCTAACAGGGTCCTACACCTTC. V is TRBV29-1 and J is TRBJ1-2; possible D gene TRBD1, 6 bases. The CDR3 extends over 11 amino acids. Trimming pared 7 bases from V and 10 bases from J, leaving 16 bases between. Germline values: CDR1 SQVTM, CDR2 ANQGSEA.

Here the CDR3 DNA reads TGCAGCGTTGCCGGGGTAGCGGGAGAGCCGATCTACAATGAGCAGTTCTTC. Protein: CSVAGVAGEPIYNEQFF. V usage is TRBV29-1 and J usage is TRBJ2-1, with 9 bases identical to TRBD2. The length of the CDR3 is 17 residues. Germline loops: CDR1 SQVTM, CDR2 ANQGSEA. Germline trimming cut 4 bases from V and 3 bases from J; bases unmatched to any gene: 13.

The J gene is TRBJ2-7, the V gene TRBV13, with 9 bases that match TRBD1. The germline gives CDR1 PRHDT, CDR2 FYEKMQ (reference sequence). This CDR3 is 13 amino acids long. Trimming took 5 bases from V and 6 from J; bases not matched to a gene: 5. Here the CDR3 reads CASSAYRGREQYF. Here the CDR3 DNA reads TGTGCCAGCAGCGCCTACAGGGGGCGCGAGCAGTACTTC.

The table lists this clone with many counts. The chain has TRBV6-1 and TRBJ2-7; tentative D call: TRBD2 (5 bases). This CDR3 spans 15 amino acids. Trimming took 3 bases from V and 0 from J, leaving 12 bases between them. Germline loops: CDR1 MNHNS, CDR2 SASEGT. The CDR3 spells CASSDVTGSSYEQYF. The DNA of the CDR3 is TGTGCCAGCAGTGACGTTACGGGGTCCTCCTACGAGCAGTACTTC.

CDR3 residues: CASSQGGTGSSYNSPLHF. In DNA, the CDR3 is TGCGCCAGCAGCCAAGGAGGGACAGGGAGCTCCTATAATTCACCCCTCCACTTT. The chain has TRBV4-1 and TRBJ1-6; 9 nucleotides line up with TRBD1. Germline assignment: CDR1 MGHRA and CDR2 YSYEKL. This CDR3 is built from 18 residues. After removal of 1 base from V and 0 bases from J, the junction contained 4 bases not matched to a gene.

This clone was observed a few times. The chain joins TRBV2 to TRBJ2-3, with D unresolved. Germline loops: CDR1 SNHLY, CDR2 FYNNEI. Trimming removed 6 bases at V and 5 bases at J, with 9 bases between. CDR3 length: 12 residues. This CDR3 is CASSALIDTQYF. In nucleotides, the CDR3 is TGTGCCAGCAGCGCGCTAATAGATACGCAGTATTTT.

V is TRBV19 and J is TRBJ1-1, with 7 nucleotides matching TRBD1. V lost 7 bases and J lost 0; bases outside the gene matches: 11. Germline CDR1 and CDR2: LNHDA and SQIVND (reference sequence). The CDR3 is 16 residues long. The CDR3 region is CASKADRVPMNTEAFF. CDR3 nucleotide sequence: TGTGCCAGTAAGGCCGACAGGGTACCCATGAACACTGAAGCTTTCTTT.

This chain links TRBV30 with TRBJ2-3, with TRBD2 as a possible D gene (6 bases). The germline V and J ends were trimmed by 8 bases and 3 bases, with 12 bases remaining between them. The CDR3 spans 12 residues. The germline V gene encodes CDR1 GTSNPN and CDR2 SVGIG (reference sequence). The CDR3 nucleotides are TGTGCCACCGGGAGAGGGACAGATACGCAGTATTTT. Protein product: CATGRGTDTQYF.

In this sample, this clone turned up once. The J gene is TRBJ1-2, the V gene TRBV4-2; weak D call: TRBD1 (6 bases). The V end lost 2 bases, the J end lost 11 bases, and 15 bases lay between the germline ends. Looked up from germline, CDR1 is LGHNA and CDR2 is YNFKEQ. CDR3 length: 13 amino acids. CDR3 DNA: TGTGCCAGCAGCCAATCGGGGGGGCTTAGTTACACCTTC. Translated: CASSQSGGLSYTF.

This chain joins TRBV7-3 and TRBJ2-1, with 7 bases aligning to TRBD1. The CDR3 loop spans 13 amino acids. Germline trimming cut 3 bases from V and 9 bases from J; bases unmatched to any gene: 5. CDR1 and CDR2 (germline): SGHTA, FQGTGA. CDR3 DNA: TGTGCCAGCAGCTTGGGACAGTATCGTGAGCAGTTCTTC. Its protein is CASSLGQYREQFF.

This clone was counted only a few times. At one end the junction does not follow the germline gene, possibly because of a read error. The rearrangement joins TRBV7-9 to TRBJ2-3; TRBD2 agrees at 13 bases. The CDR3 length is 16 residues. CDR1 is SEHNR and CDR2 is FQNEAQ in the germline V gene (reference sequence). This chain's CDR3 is CSSSPPLAGGHHTQYF. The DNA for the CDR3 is TGTTCCAGCAGCCCCCCACTAGCGGGGGGGCATCATACGCAGTATTTT.

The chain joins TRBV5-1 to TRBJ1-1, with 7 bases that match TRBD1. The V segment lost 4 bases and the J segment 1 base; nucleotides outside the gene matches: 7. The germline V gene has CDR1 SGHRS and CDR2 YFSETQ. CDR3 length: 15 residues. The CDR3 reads CASSRGTARNTEAFF. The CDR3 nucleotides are TGCGCCAGCAGCCGAGGGACAGCCAGGAACACTGAAGCTTTCTTT.

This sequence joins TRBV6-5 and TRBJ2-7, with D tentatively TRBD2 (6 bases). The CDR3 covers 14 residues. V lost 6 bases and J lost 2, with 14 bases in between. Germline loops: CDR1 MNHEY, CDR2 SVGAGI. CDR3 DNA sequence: TGTGCCAGCAGAAATAGACTAGTCCCCTACGAGCAGTACTTC. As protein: CASRNRLVPYEQYF.